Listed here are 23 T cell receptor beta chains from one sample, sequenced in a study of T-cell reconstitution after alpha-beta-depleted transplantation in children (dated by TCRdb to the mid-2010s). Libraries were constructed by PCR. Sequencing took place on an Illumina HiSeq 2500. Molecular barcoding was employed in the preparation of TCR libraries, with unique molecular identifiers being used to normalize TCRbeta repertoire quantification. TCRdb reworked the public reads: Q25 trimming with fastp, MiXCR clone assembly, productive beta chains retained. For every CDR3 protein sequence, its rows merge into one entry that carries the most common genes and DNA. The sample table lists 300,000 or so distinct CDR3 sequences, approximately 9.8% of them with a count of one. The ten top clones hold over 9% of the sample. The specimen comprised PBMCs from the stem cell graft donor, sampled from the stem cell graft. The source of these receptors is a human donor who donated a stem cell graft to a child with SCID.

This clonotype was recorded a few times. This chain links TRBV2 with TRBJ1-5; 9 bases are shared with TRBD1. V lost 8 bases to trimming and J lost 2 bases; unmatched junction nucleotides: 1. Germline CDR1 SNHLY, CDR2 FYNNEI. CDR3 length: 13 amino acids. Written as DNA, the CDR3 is TGTGCCAGCCGGGACAGGGGCAATCAGCCCCAGCATTTT. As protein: CASRDRGNQPQHF. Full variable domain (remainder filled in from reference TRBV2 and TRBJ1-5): EPEVTQTPSHQVTQMGQEVILRCVPISNHLYFYWYRQILGQKVEFLVSFYNNEISEKSEIFDDQFSVERPDGSNFTLKIRSTKLEDSAMYFCASRDRGNQPQHFGDGTRLSIL.

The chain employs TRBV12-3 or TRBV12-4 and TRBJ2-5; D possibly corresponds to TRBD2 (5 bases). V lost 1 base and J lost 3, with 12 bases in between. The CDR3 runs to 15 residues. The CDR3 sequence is CASSLGVLREETQYF. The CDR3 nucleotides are TGTGCCAGCAGTTTAGGGGTTCTGAGGGAAGAGACCCAGTACTTC.

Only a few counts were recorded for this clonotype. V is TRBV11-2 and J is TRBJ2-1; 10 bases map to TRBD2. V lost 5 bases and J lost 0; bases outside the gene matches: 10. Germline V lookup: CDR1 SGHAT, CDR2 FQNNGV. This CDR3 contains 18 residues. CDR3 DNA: TGTGCCAGCAGCGTGCTAGCGGGGGCGACAAGCTCCTACAATGAGCAGTTCTTC. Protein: CASSVLAGATSSYNEQFF.

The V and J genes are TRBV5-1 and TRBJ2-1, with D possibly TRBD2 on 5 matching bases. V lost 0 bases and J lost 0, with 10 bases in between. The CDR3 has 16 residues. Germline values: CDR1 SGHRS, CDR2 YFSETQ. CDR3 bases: TGCGCCAGCAGCTTGGAGGACTTTAGCTCCTACAATGAGCAGTTCTTC. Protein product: CASSLEDFSSYNEQFF.

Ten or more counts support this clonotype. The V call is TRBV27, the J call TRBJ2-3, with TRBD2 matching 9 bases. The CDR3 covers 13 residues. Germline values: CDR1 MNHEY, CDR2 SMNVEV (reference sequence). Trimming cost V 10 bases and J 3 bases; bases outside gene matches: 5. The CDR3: CATRLAVTDTQYF. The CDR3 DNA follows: TGTGCCACCCGACTAGCGGTAACAGATACGCAGTATTTT.

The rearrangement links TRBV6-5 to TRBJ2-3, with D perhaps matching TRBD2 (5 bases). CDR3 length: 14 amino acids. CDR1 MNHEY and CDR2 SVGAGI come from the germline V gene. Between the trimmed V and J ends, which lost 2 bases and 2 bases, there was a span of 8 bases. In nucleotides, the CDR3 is TGTGCCAGCAGTTACGGGAGTCACACAGATACGCAGTATTTT. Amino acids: CASSYGSHTDTQYF.

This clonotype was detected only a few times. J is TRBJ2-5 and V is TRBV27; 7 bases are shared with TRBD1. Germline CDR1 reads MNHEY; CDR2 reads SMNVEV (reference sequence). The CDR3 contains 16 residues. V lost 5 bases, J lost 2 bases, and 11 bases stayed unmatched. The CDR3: CASSPPWRTGQETQYF. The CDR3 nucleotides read TGTGCCAGCAGTCCTCCGTGGAGGACAGGTCAAGAGACCCAGTACTTC.

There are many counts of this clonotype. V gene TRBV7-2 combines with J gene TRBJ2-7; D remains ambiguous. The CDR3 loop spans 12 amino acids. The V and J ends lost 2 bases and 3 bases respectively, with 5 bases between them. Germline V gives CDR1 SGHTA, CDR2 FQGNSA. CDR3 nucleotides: TGTGCCAGCAGCTTAAACGGCTACGAGCAGTACTTC. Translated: CASSLNGYEQYF.

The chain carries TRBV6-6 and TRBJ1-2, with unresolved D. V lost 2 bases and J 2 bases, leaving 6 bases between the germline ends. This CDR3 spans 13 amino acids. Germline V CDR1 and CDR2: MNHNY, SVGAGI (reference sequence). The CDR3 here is CASSYRENYGYTF. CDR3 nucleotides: TGTGCCAGCAGTTACAGGGAGAACTATGGCTACACCTTC.

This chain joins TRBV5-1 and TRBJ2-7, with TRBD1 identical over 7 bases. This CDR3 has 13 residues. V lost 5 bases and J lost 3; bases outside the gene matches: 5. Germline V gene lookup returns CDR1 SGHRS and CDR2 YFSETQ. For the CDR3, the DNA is TGCGCCAGCAGACTGGGACAGCTCTACGAGCAGTACTTC. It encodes CASRLGQLYEQYF. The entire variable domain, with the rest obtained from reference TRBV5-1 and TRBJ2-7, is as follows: KAGVTQTPRYLIKTRGQQVTLSCSPISGHRSVSWYQQTPGQGLQFLFEYFSETQRNKGNFPGRFSGRQFSNSRSEMNVSTLELGDSALYLCASRLGQLYEQYFGPGTRLTVT.

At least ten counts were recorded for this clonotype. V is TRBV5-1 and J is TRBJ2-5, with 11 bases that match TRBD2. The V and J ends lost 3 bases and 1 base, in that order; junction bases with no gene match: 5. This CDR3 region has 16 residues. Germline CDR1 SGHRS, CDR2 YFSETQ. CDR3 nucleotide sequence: TGCGCCAGCAGCTCCGGACTAGCGGGTATCCAAGAGACCCAGTACTTC. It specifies CASSSGLAGIQETQYF.

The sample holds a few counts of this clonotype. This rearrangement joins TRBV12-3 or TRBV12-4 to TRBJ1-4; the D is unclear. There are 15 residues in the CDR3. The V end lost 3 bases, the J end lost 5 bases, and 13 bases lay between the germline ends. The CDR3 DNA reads TGTGCCAGCAGTTTCACCCCTTCGGGGAATGAAAAACTGTTTTTT. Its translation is CASSFTPSGNEKLFF.

CDR3 sequence: CASSSTDRGSSYEQYF. For the CDR3, the DNA is TGTGCCAGCTCATCTACAGACAGAGGATCTTCCTACGAGCAGTACTTC. This chain links TRBV18 with TRBJ2-7; possible D gene TRBD1, 5 bases. Between the trimmed V and J ends, which lost 5 bases and 1 base, there was a span of 18 bases. In germline, CDR1 is KGHSH, CDR2 LQKENI. This CDR3 comprises 16 residues.

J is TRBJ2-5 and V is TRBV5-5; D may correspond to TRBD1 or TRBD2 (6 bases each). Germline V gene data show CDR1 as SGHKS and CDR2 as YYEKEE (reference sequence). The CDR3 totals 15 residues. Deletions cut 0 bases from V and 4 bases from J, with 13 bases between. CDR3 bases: TGTGCCAGCAGCTTGGTATTCGGGGGCGCAGAGACCCAGTACTTC. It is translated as CASSLVFGGAETQYF.

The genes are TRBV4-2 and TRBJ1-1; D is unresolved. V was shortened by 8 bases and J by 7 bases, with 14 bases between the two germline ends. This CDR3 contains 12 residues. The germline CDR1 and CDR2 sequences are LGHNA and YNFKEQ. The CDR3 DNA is TGTGCCAGCGTCGGCCGCTCAAGTGAAGCTTTCTTT. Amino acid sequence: CASVGRSSEAFF.

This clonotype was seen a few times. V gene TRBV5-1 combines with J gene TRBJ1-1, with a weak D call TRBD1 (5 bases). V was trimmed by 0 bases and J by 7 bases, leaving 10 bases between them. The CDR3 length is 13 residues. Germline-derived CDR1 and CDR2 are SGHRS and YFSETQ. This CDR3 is CASSLGGSSEAFF. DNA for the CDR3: TGCGCCAGCAGCTTGGGGGGGAGCAGTGAAGCTTTCTTT.

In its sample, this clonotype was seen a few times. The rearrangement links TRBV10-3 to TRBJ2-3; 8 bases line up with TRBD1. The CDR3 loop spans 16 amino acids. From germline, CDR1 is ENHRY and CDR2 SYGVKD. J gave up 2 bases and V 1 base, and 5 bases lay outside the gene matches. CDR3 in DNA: TGTGCCATCAGTGAGTTGACAGGGGATAACACAGATACGCAGTATTTT. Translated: CAISELTGDNTDTQYF.

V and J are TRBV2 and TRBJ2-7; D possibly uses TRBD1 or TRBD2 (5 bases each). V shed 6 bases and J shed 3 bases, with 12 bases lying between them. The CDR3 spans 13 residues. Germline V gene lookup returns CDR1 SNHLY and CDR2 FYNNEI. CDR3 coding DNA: TGTGCCAGCAGGTGGCAGGGAGACTACGAGCAGTACTTC. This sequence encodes CASRWQGDYEQYF.

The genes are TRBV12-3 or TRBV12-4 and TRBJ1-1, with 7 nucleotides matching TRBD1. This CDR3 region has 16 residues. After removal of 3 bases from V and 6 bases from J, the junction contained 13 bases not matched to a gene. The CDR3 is CASSFDQQGKGAEAFF. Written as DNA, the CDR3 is TGTGCCAGCAGTTTTGACCAACAGGGGAAGGGGGCTGAAGCTTTCTTT.

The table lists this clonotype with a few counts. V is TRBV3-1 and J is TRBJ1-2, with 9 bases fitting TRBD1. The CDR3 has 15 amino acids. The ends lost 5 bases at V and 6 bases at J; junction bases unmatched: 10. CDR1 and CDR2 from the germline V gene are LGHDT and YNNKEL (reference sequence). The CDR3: CASSEPRTGVDGYTF. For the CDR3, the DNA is TGTGCCAGCAGCGAACCCCGGACAGGGGTTGATGGCTACACCTTC.

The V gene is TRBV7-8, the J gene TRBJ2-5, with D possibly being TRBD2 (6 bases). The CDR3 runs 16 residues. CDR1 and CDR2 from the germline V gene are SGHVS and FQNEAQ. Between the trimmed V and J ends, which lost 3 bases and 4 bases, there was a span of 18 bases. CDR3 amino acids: CASSLLPETRGETQYF. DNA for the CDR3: TGTGCCAGCAGCTTGCTCCCAGAGACTAGAGGAGAGACCCAGTACTTC.

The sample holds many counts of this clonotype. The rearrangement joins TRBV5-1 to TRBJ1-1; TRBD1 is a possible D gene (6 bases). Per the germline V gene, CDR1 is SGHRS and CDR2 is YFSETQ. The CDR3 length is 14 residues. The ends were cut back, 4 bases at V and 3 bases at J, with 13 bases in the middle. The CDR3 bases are TGCGCCAGCAGCCTACAGGGTGAAGACACTGAAGCTTTCTTT. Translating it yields CASSLQGEDTEAFF.

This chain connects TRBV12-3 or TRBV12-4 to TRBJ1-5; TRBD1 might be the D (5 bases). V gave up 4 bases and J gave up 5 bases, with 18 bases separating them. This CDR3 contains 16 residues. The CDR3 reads CASSSMTGVGDQPQHF. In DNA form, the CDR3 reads TGTGCCAGCAGTTCGATGACCGGCGTAGGGGATCAGCCCCAGCATTTT.